The 19 T cell receptor beta chains listed next were all sequenced from one sample in a study of blood T cells in healthy people across ages. Together with a sample-barcoded 5' primer, a J-beta primer mix was included in a second PCR lasting 7 to 11 cycles. TCRdb re-derived calls from the 5' RACE reads in MiXCR, one entry per CDR3 protein. The data contain 1.8 million or so distinct CDR3 sequences, roughly two fifths of them singletons. Sample: blood. The origin of the receptors is a human donor in good health.

This clonotype was seen more than once but under ten times. The chain carries TRBV6-6 and TRBJ2-5; D might be TRBD1 or TRBD2, each matching 5 bases. TRBJ2-7 explains the end of the DNA better; the J call may be wrong. This CDR3 is 14 amino acids long. Germline V gives CDR1 MNHNY, CDR2 SVGAGI (reference sequence). The CDR3 sequence: CASSQTEAGYEQYF. As DNA, the CDR3 is TGTGCCAGCAGCCAGACAGAGGCGGGCTACGAGCAGTACTTC.

The rearrangement uses TRBV9 and TRBJ2-1, with 9 bases that match TRBD1. Per the germline V gene, CDR1 is SGDLS and CDR2 is YYNGEE. The CDR3 extends over 16 amino acids. With 4 bases clipped from V and 6 bases from J, the junction kept 11 bases outside the gene matches. DNA for the CDR3: TGTGCCAGCAGCAAAACACCGGGACAGGGTCTCAATGAGCAGTTCTTC. Protein product: CASSKTPGQGLNEQFF.

The rearrangement links TRBV3-1 to TRBJ2-1; D not resolved. This CDR3 spans 13 amino acids. Per the germline V gene, CDR1 is LGHDT and CDR2 is YNNKEL (reference sequence). The V end was cut by 0 bases, the J end by 7 bases, with 7 bases between. The DNA for the CDR3 is TGTGCCAGCAGCCAAGAAAGTTGTAATGAGCAGTTCTTC. Its protein is CASSQESCNEQFF.

The rearrangement links TRBV4-3 to TRBJ2-1; 11 bases fit TRBD2. Unmatched junction bases numbered 7, after V lost 4 bases and J lost 8 bases. The CDR3 extends over 15 amino acids. Germline V CDR1 and CDR2: LGHNA, YSLEER. The chain's CDR3 is CASSPQVSGGDEQFF. The CDR3 DNA reads as TGCGCCAGCAGCCCCCAAGTTAGCGGGGGGGATGAGCAGTTCTTC.

This chain uses TRBV6-5 with TRBJ2-3, with 8 bases aligning to TRBD1. Germline CDR1 and CDR2: MNHEY and SVGAGI. The CDR3 is 16 residues long. V lost 3 bases to trimming and J lost 1 base; unmatched junction nucleotides: 6. The DNA for the CDR3 is TGTGCCAGCAGTTATAGCGCGACAGGGGGCACAGATACGCAGTATTTT. This codes for CASSYSATGGTDTQYF.

This clonotype was seen a handful of times. The chain joins TRBV4-2 to TRBJ1-2; tentatively, D is TRBD1 (6 bases). Germline assignment: CDR1 LGHNA and CDR2 YNFKEQ. Between the trimmed V and J ends, which lost 1 base and 4 bases, there was a span of 16 bases. CDR3 length equals 16 residues. The CDR3 spells CASSQVVAGESYGYTF. CDR3 nucleotide sequence: TGTGCCAGCAGCCAAGTGGTTGCAGGGGAATCCTATGGCTACACCTTC.

This clonotype appeared a few times. This chain links TRBV29-1 with TRBJ2-1, with TRBD2 identical over 9 bases. From germline, CDR1 is SQVTM and CDR2 ANQGSEA. Losses at the gene ends were 7 bases for V and 5 bases for J; bases not matched to a gene: 6. The CDR3 has 13 amino acids. CDR3 region: CSDSRGGHNEQFF. The DNA for the CDR3 is TGCAGCGATTCGCGGGGGGGCCACAATGAGCAGTTCTTC.

The chain is built from TRBV24-1 and TRBJ2-3, with 9 positions matching TRBD1. Germline V gene data show CDR1 as KGHDR and CDR2 as SFDVKD. The CDR3 has 16 amino acids. The V gene end was trimmed by 4 bases and the J gene end by 1 base; junction bases not matched to a gene: 5. The CDR3 nucleotides are TGTGCCACCAGTGAGACGGGACAGGGACGCACAGATACGCAGTATTTT. This gives the protein CATSETGQGRTDTQYF.

This clonotype was seen more than once but under ten times. V is TRBV5-1 and J is TRBJ2-5; TRBD2 matches 7 bases. The V gene end was trimmed by 0 bases and the J gene end by 2 bases; junction bases not matched to a gene: 7. Germline V gene sequence: CDR1 SGHRS, CDR2 YFSETQ. The length of the CDR3 is 16 residues. The CDR3 reads CASSLGGGISQETQYF. The CDR3 coding sequence is TGCGCCAGCAGCTTGGGCGGGGGTATTAGTCAAGAGACCCAGTACTTC.

The gene calls are TRBV12-3 or TRBV12-4 and TRBJ2-1, with 8 bases matching TRBD2. Trimming removed 3 bases from V and 3 bases from J; junction bases left unmatched: 10. The length of the CDR3 is 17 residues. CDR3 nucleotide sequence: TGTGCCAGCAGTTTGGAGGGCAGCGGGGGAGACTACAATGAGCAGTTCTTC. This codes for CASSLEGSGGDYNEQFF.

This clonotype showed up just a few times. V usage is TRBV19 and J usage is TRBJ2-1, with 8 bases fitting TRBD1. In germline, CDR1 is LNHDA, CDR2 SQIVND (reference sequence). V dropped 2 bases and J dropped 0; count of bases not matched to a gene: 3. CDR3 size: 16 residues. As DNA, the CDR3 is TGTGCCAGTAGTATACAGGGGGCTACCTCCTACAATGAGCAGTTCTTC. It translates to CASSIQGATSYNEQFF.

The DNA for the CDR3 is TGTGCCAGCAGCACGACGGGGACGTCACATGAAGCTTTCTTT. Protein product: CASSTTGTSHEAFF. This chain links TRBV7-2 with TRBJ1-1; D perhaps matches TRBD1 (5 bases). V dropped 5 bases and J dropped 7 bases, with 17 bases sitting between them. CDR3 length equals 14 residues. The V gene's germline CDR1 is SGHTA and CDR2 FQGNSA.

The chain recombines TRBV20-1 with TRBJ2-7; a possible D gene is TRBD1 (6 bases). Trimming cost V 4 bases and J 2 bases, with 15 bases left between them. This CDR3 has 14 amino acids. Germline V gene data show CDR1 as DFQATT and CDR2 as SNEGSKA (reference sequence). CDR3 protein: CSAISVTGTYEQYF. In DNA form, the CDR3 reads TGCAGTGCTATATCGGTGACAGGAACCTACGAGCAGTACTTC.

This clonotype occurred a few times. The CDR3 sequence is CASRHGLAGTGELFF. The CDR3 DNA sequence: TGCGCCAGCAGACACGGACTAGCGGGTACCGGGGAGCTGTTTTTT. The chain recombines TRBV5-1 with TRBJ2-2; the match to TRBD2 covers 11 bases. V trimming: 5 bases; J trimming: 5 bases; junction bases outside the gene matches: 5. The CDR3 is made up of 15 amino acids. Germline V gives CDR1 SGHRS, CDR2 YFSETQ. Variable domain in full (rest from reference TRBV5-1 and TRBJ2-2): KAGVTQTPRYLIKTRGQQVTLSCSPISGHRSVSWYQQTPGQGLQFLFEYFSETQRNKGNFPGRFSGRQFSNSRSEMNVSTLELGDSALYLCASRHGLAGTGELFFGEGSRLTVL.

This clonotype showed up just a few times. This sequence joins TRBV2 and TRBJ2-3; 8 bases map to TRBD1. The germline V gene encodes CDR1 SNHLY and CDR2 FYNNEI. The CDR3 length is 15 residues. V lost 7 bases and J lost 4; bases outside the gene matches: 10. The CDR3 region has the DNA TGTGCCAGCAAGAGGACAGGGTCGGTGGCAGATACGCAGTATTTT. As protein: CASKRTGSVADTQYF.

The J gene is TRBJ2-5, the V gene TRBV25-1; D may be TRBD1 (6 bases). The CDR3 has 16 amino acids. Between the trimmed V and J ends, which lost 3 bases and 5 bases, there was a span of 19 bases. CDR1 is MGHDK, CDR2 SYGVNS, per germline. The CDR3 nucleotides are TGTGCCAGCAGTGATCACAGGGCTAGGAGTTCGGAGACCCAGTACTTC. Translating it yields CASSDHRARSSETQYF.

The chain employs TRBV29-1 and TRBJ1-2; the match to TRBD1 covers 7 bases. The V and J ends lost 3 bases and 1 base, in that order; junction bases with no gene match: 5. The length of the CDR3 is 14 residues. Germline loops: CDR1 SQVTM, CDR2 ANQGSEA. The CDR3 loop is CSVEGTADNYGYTF. The DNA of the CDR3 is TGCAGCGTTGAGGGGACAGCTGATAACTATGGCTACACCTTC. Full variable domain (missing parts from reference TRBV29-1 and TRBJ1-2): SAVISQKPSRDICQRGTSLTIQCQVDSQVTMMFWYRQQPGQSLTLIATANQGSEATYESGFVIDKFPISRPNLTFSTLTVSNMSPEDSSIYLCSVEGTADNYGYTFGSGTRLTVV.

The genes are TRBV7-3 and TRBJ2-3; D may be TRBD1 or TRBD2 (5 bases each). Germline V gene sequence: CDR1 SGHTA, CDR2 FQGTGA. V shed 5 bases and J shed 0 bases, with 12 bases lying between them. The CDR3 is 15 amino acids. The CDR3: CASSIGTASTDTQYF. In DNA form, the CDR3 reads TGTGCCAGCAGCATAGGGACGGCTAGCACAGATACGCAGTATTTT.

The rearrangement links TRBV2 to TRBJ1-5, with D possibly TRBD1 on 6 matching bases. V was trimmed by 7 bases and J by 10 bases, leaving 17 bases between them. Germline loops: CDR1 SNHLY, CDR2 FYNNEI. The CDR3 length is 13 residues. The CDR3 sequence is CASTLQGLEPQHF. DNA of the CDR3: TGTGCCAGCACCTTACAGGGCCTGGAACCCCAGCATTTT. The full variable domain, rest sourced from reference TRBV2 and TRBJ1-5, is EPEVTQTPSHQVTQMGQEVILRCVPISNHLYFYWYRQILGQKVEFLVSFYNNEISEKSEIFDDQFSVERPDGSNFTLKIRSTKLEDSAMYFCASTLQGLEPQHFGDGTRLSIL.